The sequence of this TCR beta chain was determined in a study of T cell changes during pregnancy in multiple sclerosis. Only in-frame clones appear in the TCRdb table, and some are missing; sequencing was by immunoSEQ multiplex PCR. The sample has about 57,000 clones, approximately 90% seen once. The CDR3 covers 19 residues. V was pared by 0 bases and J by 0 bases, with 13 bases of the junction left unmatched. Germline values: CDR1 SGHAT, CDR2 FQNNGV. Source: peripheral blood, taken in the first trimester of pregnancy. V and J are TRBV11-2 and TRBJ1-1, with TRBD1 matching over 7 bases. This TCR came from a female donor in good health, enrolled as a control in a pregnancy study. DNA for the CDR3: TGTGCCAGCAGCTTAGATTTAGGGGGCAGGGGGTACCTGAACACTGAAGCTTTCTTT. Residues: CASSLDLGGRGYLNTEAFF.